Below, 22 T cell receptor beta chains from the same sample are listed, as sequenced in a study of cytomegalovirus exposure and HLA in healthy donors (dated by TCRdb to about 2017). The library was made by the immunoSEQ multiplex PCR assay. A mixture of 60 forward primers for TCR Vbeta segments and 13 reverse primers for TCR Jbeta segments was used in the multiplex PCR. TCRdb's version of the immuneACCESS table is confined to in-frame rearrangements and falls short of the full clone set. An unresolved V gene accounts for under half of the shortfall where checked; the remainder is of unknown origin. The table for this sample lists about 170,000 clones; about 88% of them were counted only once. Jointly, the top ten make up about 2.1% of the sample. Sequencing was performed on PBMCs. Receptors originate from a man aged 18 to 29 in good health and CMV-seropositive.

The V gene is TRBV9, the J gene TRBJ2-2; 8 nucleotides align to TRBD2. Germline CDR1 is SGDLS and CDR2 is YYNGEE. The V segment lost 3 bases and the J segment 7 bases; nucleotides outside the gene matches: 8. The CDR3 runs to 15 residues. The CDR3 loop is CASSAAERGGGELFF. CDR3 sequence (DNA): TGTGCCAGCAGCGCCGCCGAACGGGGGGGCGGGGAGCTGTTTTTT. Full variable domain (outside the CDR3, taken from reference TRBV9 and TRBJ2-2): DSGVTQTPKHLITATGQRVTLRCSPRSGDLSVYWYQQSLDQGLQFLIQYYNGEERAKGNILERFSAQQFPDLHSELNLSSLELGDSALYFCASSAAERGGGELFFGEGSRLTVL.

This sequence joins TRBV11-2 and TRBJ1-6; TRBD1 is a possible D gene (6 bases). Per the germline V gene, CDR1 is SGHAT and CDR2 is FQNNGV. The CDR3 loop spans 16 amino acids. V was clipped by 5 bases and J by 7 bases, with 18 bases between them. The CDR3 region is CASSPSDGQWNSPLHF. CDR3 nucleotides: TGTGCCAGCAGCCCTAGTGATGGACAGTGGAATTCACCCCTCCACTTT. The variable domain in full, completed from reference TRBV11-2 and TRBJ1-6, reads EAGVAQSPRYKIIEKRQSVAFWCNPISGHATLYWYQQILGQGPKLLIQFQNNGVVDDSQLPKDRFSAERLKGVDSTLKIQPAKLEDSAVYLCASSPSDGQWNSPLHFGNGTRLTVT.

The chain joins TRBV6-5 to TRBJ2-7; TRBD1 matches 7 bases. This CDR3 spans 15 amino acids. The ends lost 2 bases at V and 1 base at J; junction bases unmatched: 5. Germline V gene lookup returns CDR1 MNHEY and CDR2 SVGAGI. The CDR3 reads CASSYGAGGSYEQYF. Written as DNA, the CDR3 is TGTGCCAGCAGTTACGGGGCAGGGGGATCCTACGAGCAGTACTTC.

This chain joins TRBV4-3 and TRBJ2-2; 7 bases are a match to TRBD2. CDR3 length: 14 residues. Germline CDR1 and CDR2: LGHNA and YSLEER. Trimming cost V 3 bases and J 5 bases; bases outside gene matches: 3. The CDR3 sequence: CASSHNGGTGELFF. The CDR3 DNA reads as TGCGCCAGCAGCCACAACGGGGGGACCGGGGAGCTGTTTTTT.

The chain recombines TRBV7-2 with TRBJ2-5; TRBD2 matches 7 bases. The CDR3 consists of 14 residues. Trimming removed 0 bases from V and 4 bases from J; junction bases left unmatched: 2. Looked up from germline, CDR1 is SGHTA and CDR2 is FQGNSA. The DNA for the CDR3 is TGTGCCAGCAGCTTAGCCCGGGGGGTAGAGACCCAGTACTTC. As protein: CASSLARGVETQYF.

This chain links TRBV9 with TRBJ2-1, with D maybe TRBD2 (7 bases). Germline-derived CDR1 and CDR2 are SGDLS and YYNGEE. The CDR3 loop spans 17 amino acids. Trimming took off 4 bases at V and 0 bases at J, with 17 bases between the two ends. This CDR3 reads CASSPLGGGSSYNEQFF. Written as DNA, the CDR3 is TGTGCCAGCAGCCCGCTGGGGGGCGGGAGCTCCTACAATGAGCAGTTCTTC.

In DNA form, the CDR3 reads TGTGCCAGCAGACGGGAGCTAGCGGGGATTGGCACCCAGTACTTC. It specifies CASRRELAGIGTQYF. This rearrangement joins TRBV6-5 to TRBJ2-5; 9 nucleotides align to TRBD2. The CDR3 is made up of 15 amino acids. Per germline, CDR1 MNHEY and CDR2 SVGAGI. J was trimmed by 8 bases and V by 6 bases; bases with no gene match: 13.

This clone was seen more than once but under ten times. This chain links TRBV9 with TRBJ1-3, with 8 bases aligning to TRBD1. Trimming removed 2 bases from V and 2 bases from J; junction bases left unmatched: 3. The germline V gene encodes CDR1 SGDLS and CDR2 YYNGEE. The CDR3 is made up of 15 amino acids. CDR3 bases: TGTGCCAGCAGCGTTCAGGGGGCGCCTGGAAACACCATATATTTT. It specifies CASSVQGAPGNTIYF. Filled out from reference TRBV9 and TRBJ1-3, the complete variable domain reads DSGVTQTPKHLITATGQRVTLRCSPRSGDLSVYWYQQSLDQGLQFLIQYYNGEERAKGNILERFSAQQFPDLHSELNLSSLELGDSALYFCASSVQGAPGNTIYFGEGSWLTVV.

This sequence joins TRBV7-5 and TRBJ2-7; TRBD1, the D gene given by the table, was not confirmed from the DNA. TRBV7-5 is reported as a pseudogene. The CDR3 is 15 amino acids. The CDR3, as DNA: TGTGCCAGAAGCTTAATTCAGGGTGGGTCCTACGAGCAGTACTTC. Protein product: CARSLIQGGSYEQYF.

V usage is TRBV4-1 and J usage is TRBJ1-1; D unresolved. V was clipped by 0 bases and J by 3 bases, with 11 bases between them. Germline values: CDR1 MGHRA, CDR2 YSYEKL. The CDR3 is made up of 15 amino acids. CDR3 in DNA: TGCGCCAGCAGCCAAGAGCACATCCCCGACACTGAAGCTTTCTTT. It codes for CASSQEHIPDTEAFF.

The genes are TRBV14 and TRBJ1-1; D unresolved. With 0 bases removed from V and 0 bases from J, the gap between germline ends came to 17 bases. The CDR3 contains 18 residues. Germline CDR1 is SGHDN and CDR2 is FVKESK. The CDR3 nucleotides read TGTGCCAGCAGCCAAGATCGCAGGATTTCGGGGATGAACACTGAAGCTTTCTTT. Its protein is CASSQDRRISGMNTEAFF.

The gene calls are TRBV9 and TRBJ2-5, with 9 bases that match TRBD2. The CDR3 runs 16 residues. Germline assignment: CDR1 SGDLS and CDR2 YYNGEE. The J segment lost 5 bases and the V segment lost 0 bases, leaving 8 bases of the junction unmatched. CDR3 protein: CASSVASSGVGETQYF. CDR3 DNA sequence: TGTGCCAGCAGCGTAGCTTCTAGCGGGGTAGGGGAGACCCAGTACTTC.

The rearrangement joins TRBV4-1 to TRBJ2-1, with 9 bases matching TRBD2. The length of the CDR3 is 13 residues. V lost 10 bases and J lost 8; bases outside the gene matches: 9. Per germline, CDR1 MGHRA and CDR2 YSYEKL. CDR3 sequence: CATGEGTSYEQFF. CDR3 bases: TGCGCCACCGGGGAGGGGACTAGCTATGAGCAGTTCTTC.

The chain couples TRBV7-9 to TRBJ2-1; 9 bases map to TRBD2. After removal of 5 bases from V and 2 bases from J, the junction contained 10 bases not matched to a gene. The length of the CDR3 is 17 residues. Germline values: CDR1 SEHNR, CDR2 FQNEAQ (reference sequence). CDR3 in amino acids: CASSPRTSENPYNEQFF. The CDR3 coding sequence is TGTGCCAGCAGCCCTAGGACTAGCGAGAATCCCTACAATGAGCAGTTCTTC. The entire variable domain, with the rest obtained from reference TRBV7-9 and TRBJ2-1, is as follows: DTGVSQNPRHKITKRGQNVTFRCDPISEHNRLYWYRQTLGQGPEFLTYFQNEAQLEKSRLLSDRFSAERPKGSFSTLEIQRTEQGDSAMYLCASSPRTSENPYNEQFFGPGTRLTVL.

This chain links TRBV6-5 with TRBJ2-7; 9 nucleotides align to TRBD2. This CDR3 is built from 13 residues. J gave up 4 bases and V 6 bases, and 4 bases lay outside the gene matches. Germline assignment: CDR1 MNHEY and CDR2 SVGAGI. The CDR3, as DNA: TGTGCCAGCAGGGCGGGAGGGGGATACGAGCAGTACTTC. This codes for CASRAGGGYEQYF.

V gene TRBV6-5 combines with J gene TRBJ2-2; D might be TRBD2 (5 bases). The V gene's germline CDR1 is MNHEY and CDR2 SVGAGI. This CDR3 contains 14 residues. The germline V and J ends were trimmed by 2 bases and 5 bases, with 9 bases remaining between them. The CDR3 protein is CASSYVRGTGELFF. CDR3 DNA: TGTGCCAGCAGTTACGTACGGGGAACCGGGGAGCTGTTTTTT.

There are a few counts of this clone. CDR3 sequence: CASSSYTDTQYF. The CDR3 bases are TGTGCCAGCAGCTCTTACACAGATACGCAGTATTTT. The gene calls are TRBV7-2 and TRBJ2-3; D is ambiguous. Trimming stripped 4 bases from V and 2 bases from J, with 4 bases between. Germline V gene sequence: CDR1 SGHTA, CDR2 FQGNSA. The CDR3 covers 12 residues.

The chain has TRBV7-9 and TRBJ2-1; 7 bases match TRBD2. V shed 8 bases and J 0 bases; nucleotides not matched to a gene: 7. The CDR3 spans 15 residues. Germline CDR1 SEHNR, CDR2 FQNEAQ (reference sequence). The chain's CDR3 is CASVGGRDSYNEQFF. The CDR3 DNA reads TGTGCCAGCGTAGGCGGGAGAGACTCCTACAATGAGCAGTTCTTC.

The gene calls are TRBV9 and TRBJ2-7; 9 bases are shared with TRBD1. This CDR3 is 15 amino acids long. With 4 bases clipped from V and 3 bases from J, the junction kept 8 bases outside the gene matches. Per the germline V gene, CDR1 is SGDLS and CDR2 is YYNGEE. CDR3 coding DNA: TGTGCCAGCAGCTTCTGCCGGGACAGGGTCTACGAGCAGTACTTC. Translating it yields CASSFCRDRVYEQYF.

This clone occurred a few times. The V gene is TRBV7-2, the J gene TRBJ1-1, with 8 bases lining up with TRBD1. The germline V gene encodes CDR1 SGHTA and CDR2 FQGNSA. With 5 bases clipped from V and 11 bases from J, the junction kept 25 bases outside the gene matches. The CDR3 length is 18 residues. CDR3 bases: TGTGCCAGCAGCCCGTCCTTCGGGCTGCGGACAGGGCCATCCGTGGCTTTCTTT. Translation gives CASSPSFGLRTGPSVAFF. Looking up the rest from reference TRBV7-2 and TRBJ1-1 gives the full variable domain: GAGVSQSPSNKVTEKGKDVELRCDPISGHTALYWYRQSLGQGLEFLIYFQGNSAPDKSGLPSDRFSAERTGGSVSTLTIQRTQQEDSAVYLCASSPSFGLRTGPSVAFFGQGTRLTVV.

This chain links TRBV7-8 with TRBJ1-5; TRBD1 matches 7 bases. Trimming removed 4 bases from V and 7 bases from J; junction bases left unmatched: 7. This CDR3 is built from 14 residues. Germline V gene lookup returns CDR1 SGHVS and CDR2 FQNEAQ. The CDR3: CASSYRTGSQPQHF. The CDR3 region has the DNA TGTGCCAGCAGCTATCGGACAGGATCCCAGCCCCAGCATTTT.

A note on this clone: The junction does not match germline at one end; this may be a read error. The chain combines TRBV11-2 with TRBJ1-2, with 7 bases aligning to TRBD1. There are 17 residues in the CDR3. CDR1 is SGHAT, CDR2 FQNNGV, per germline. The CDR3 sequence: CASSFLLTGDPNYGYAF. CDR3 bases: TGTGCCAGCAGCTTCCTCCTCACAGGGGATCCTAACTATGGCTACGCCTTC.